The present T cell receptor beta chain was sequenced within a study of shared clonotypes between healthy human individuals. In the naive CD8 group, cells lacked CD45RO and were positively selected for CCR7, so terminally differentiated effector memory CD45RA+ cells were left out. Donors, healthy HIV-negative adults, lacked recent acute infections or vaccinations. All participating donors were Caucasian adults from Nashville, Tennessee. The V gene's germline CDR1 is SGHDT and CDR2 YYEEEE. CDR3 length: 15 residues. V lost 1 base to trimming and J lost 0 bases, with 10 bases between them. Genomic DNA from each subset was divided evenly over several immunoSEQ plates. Assay used: immunoSEQ multiplex PCR; TCRdb lists only in-frame clones, some missing. Among about 2,100,000 clones listed, around 93% were seen once.

This TCR derives from a man between 18 and 29 years old in good health. Some clones in this sample may be carry-over from other donors' samples. The sample was naive CD8+ T cells from PBMCs. The V call is TRBV5-6, the J call TRBJ1-1; D is ambiguous. CDR3 loop: CASSLLRNMNTEAFF. CDR3 DNA sequence: TGTGCCAGCAGCTTGTTGCGGAACATGAACACTGAAGCTTTCTTT.